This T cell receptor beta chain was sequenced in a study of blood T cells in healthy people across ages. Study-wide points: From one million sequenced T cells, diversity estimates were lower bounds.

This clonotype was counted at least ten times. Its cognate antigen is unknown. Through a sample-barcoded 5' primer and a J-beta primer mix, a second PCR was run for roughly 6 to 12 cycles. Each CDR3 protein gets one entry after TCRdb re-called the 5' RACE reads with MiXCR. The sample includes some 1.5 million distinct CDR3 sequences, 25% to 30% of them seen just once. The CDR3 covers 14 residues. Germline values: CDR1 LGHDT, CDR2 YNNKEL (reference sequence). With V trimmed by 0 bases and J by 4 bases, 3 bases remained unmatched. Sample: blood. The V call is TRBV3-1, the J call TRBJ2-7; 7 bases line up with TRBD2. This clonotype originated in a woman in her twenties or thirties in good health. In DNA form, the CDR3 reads TGTGCCAGCAGCCAAGAGGCGGGAGCATACGAGCAGTACTTC. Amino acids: CASSQEAGAYEQYF.